These T cell receptor beta chains were read from a single sample in a study of shared clonotypes between healthy human individuals. Some clones are missing from TCRdb's copy, which holds only in-frame ones; the method was immunoSEQ multiplex PCR. The table lists fewer than 600,000 clones, more than 65% of them singletons, with 10% to 15% in the top ten. Sequencing was done on a sample of PBMCs. The origin of the receptors is a middle-aged woman in good health. Some clones in this sample may be carry-over from other donors' samples. The CDR3 runs from the conserved cysteine through the conserved F or W. D genes are given only for firm matches. Clone size appears in some rows only: once, few, many, or a class for an expanded clone.

abundance	v_gene	d_gene	len	j_gene	CDR3aa	CDR3nt
.	TRBV11-2	.	14	TRBJ2-3	CASSLDRAGDTQYF	TGTGCCAGCAGCTTAGATCGGGCAGGGGATACGCAGTATTTT
.	TRBV11-2	.	15	TRBJ1-2	CASSFVLGQNYGYTF	TGTGCCAGCAGCTTCGTGTTAGGACAGAACTATGGCTACACCTTC
few	TRBV30	.	15	TRBJ1-1	CAWSVGVSSNTEAFF	TGTGCCTGGAGTGTAGGGGTCAGTTCGAACACTGAAGCTTTCTTT
.	TRBV29-1	TRBD1	13	TRBJ2-1	CSVETQGANEQFF	TGCAGCGTTGAAACGCAGGGGGCAAATGAGCAGTTCTTC
few	TRBV5-1	.	14	TRBJ2-1	CASSPNWGDNEQFF	TGCGCCAGCAGCCCTAATTGGGGCGACAATGAGCAGTTCTTC
few	TRBV28	TRBD1	16	TRBJ2-7	CASSFVAGQGLNEQYF	TGTGCCAGCAGTTTTGTTGCCGGACAGGGGTTGAACGAGCAGTACTTC
.	TRBV6-5	.	16	TRBJ1-4	CASSYGSGTTNEKLFF	TGTGCCAGCAGTTATGGTTCCGGGACAACTAATGAAAAACTGTTTTTT
.	TRBV27	TRBD1	15	TRBJ1-1	CASSWTTGVGTEAFF	TGTGCCAGCAGTTGGACCACAGGGGTAGGGACTGAAGCTTTCTTT
.	TRBV27	TRBD2	13	TRBJ2-7	CASSPPSGYEQYF	TGTGCCAGCAGTCCCCCTAGCGGCTACGAGCAGTACTTC
once	TRBV6-4	.	18	TRBJ1-3	CALPIRDARAPSGNTIYF	TGTGCCTTGCCGATCCGGGACGCGCGAGCCCCCTCTGGAAACACCATATATTTT
few	TRBV5-1	.	13	TRBJ1-4	CASSLGSGEKLFF	TGCGCCAGCAGCTTGGGTTCCGGTGAAAAACTGTTTTTT
.	TRBV7-9	.	17	TRBJ2-7	CASRPGGEGGQPYEQYF	TGTGCCAGCAGGCCAGGGGGGGAAGGCGGACAACCCTACGAGCAGTACTTC
.	TRBV30	TRBD2	15	TRBJ2-5	CAWSEGLAFQETQYF	TGTGCCTGGAGTGAAGGACTAGCATTCCAAGAGACCCAGTACTTC
.	TRBV5-1	.	15	TRBJ2-2	CASSPQDPSTGELFF	TGCGCCAGCAGCCCCCAAGATCCCTCCACCGGGGAGCTGTTTTTT
.	TRBV29-1	.	12	TRBJ2-7	CSVVSDGYEQYF	TGCAGCGTTGTATCGGACGGCTACGAGCAGTACTTC
.	TRBV9	TRBD1	17	TRBJ1-3	CASSFTGTGLSGNTIYF	TGTGCCAGCAGCTTCACCGGGACAGGACTCTCTGGAAACACCATATATTTT
.	TRBV6-1	TRBD1	13	TRBJ1-2	CATARDSNYGYTF	TGTGCCACTGCGAGGGACAGTAACTATGGCTACACCTTC
.	TRBV13	TRBD1	16	TRBJ2-2	CASSRNKGGYTGELFF	TGTGCCAGCAGCCGTAATAAAGGGGGCTACACCGGGGAGCTGTTTTTT
.	TRBV10-3	TRBD1	14	TRBJ1-1	CAISESRGQGEAFF	TGTGCCATCAGTGAGTCGAGGGGACAGGGTGAAGCTTTCTTT
.	TRBV10-3	.	14	TRBJ1-1	CAISGGEIGTEAFF	TGTGCCATCAGTGGCGGGGAGATCGGCACTGAAGCTTTCTTT
.	TRBV4-1	.	17	TRBJ1-3	CASSQDRGVWEGNTIYF	TGCGCCAGCAGCCAAGATCGGGGGGTCTGGGAGGGAAACACCATATATTTT
.	TRBV28	.	13	TRBJ1-1	CASLQSPATEAFF	TGTGCCAGTTTACAGTCTCCGGCGACTGAAGCTTTCTTT
.	TRBV11-2	.	13	TRBJ2-5	CASSLRHQETQYF	TGTGCCAGCAGCTTAAGACACCAAGAGACCCAGTACTTC
.	TRBV6-4	.	14	TRBJ2-1	CASSAGIYGNEQFF	TGTGCCAGCAGTGCCGGGATTTACGGCAATGAGCAGTTCTTC
.	TRBV6-5	TRBD1	14	TRBJ1-2	CASSPPGTGGGYTF	TGTGCCAGCAGCCCTCCCGGGACAGGGGGTGGCTACACCTTC
.	TRBV6-1	.	14	TRBJ1-1	CASSDIGGNTEAFF	TGTGCCAGCAGTGATATCGGGGGTAATACTGAAGCTTTCTTT
.	TRBV7-9	.	13	TRBJ2-1	CASSLREYNEQFF	TGTGCCAGCAGCTTAAGGGAGTACAATGAGCAGTTCTTC
.	TRBV5-1	TRBD1	16	TRBJ2-3	CASSSGQGAGTDTQYF	TGCGCCAGCAGCTCGGGACAGGGGGCGGGCACAGATACGCAGTATTTT
.	TRBV28	.	13	TRBJ2-3	CASSGGGRDTQYF	TGTGCCAGCAGTGGAGGGGGCAGAGATACGCAGTATTTT
.	TRBV4-2	.	16	TRBJ1-5	CASSQDTGFDRQPQHF	TGTGCCAGCAGCCAGGACACAGGGTTTGATCGGCAGCCCCAGCATTTT
.	TRBV4-2	.	15	TRBJ2-1	CASSQDLRAYNEQFF	TGTGCCAGCAGCCAAGATCTACGGGCCTACAATGAGCAGTTCTTC
.	TRBV6-5	.	14	TRBJ2-1	CASSYNPRGTAEFF	TGTGCCAGCAGTTACAATCCGCGCGGGACAGCGGAGTTCTTC
.	TRBV29-1	.	17	TRBJ2-1	CSVEDRPGSGTYNEQFF	TGCAGCGTTGAAGATCGACCCGGGAGTGGAACCTACAATGAGCAGTTCTTC
many	TRBV15	TRBD2	12	TRBJ2-5	CATSRDGTSQYF	TGTGCCACCAGCAGAGATGGGACTAGTCAGTACTTC
.	TRBV11-3	.	14	TRBJ2-5	CASSRNGLQETQYF	TGTGCCAGCAGCCGGAACGGTTTACAAGAGACCCAGTACTTC
few	TRBV7-2	TRBD1	14	TRBJ2-5	CASIGGQAQETQYF	TGTGCCAGCATCGGGGGACAGGCGCAAGAGACCCAGTACTTC
.	TRBV15	.	15	TRBJ1-5	CATSRDRTGNQPQHF	TGTGCCACCAGCAGAGATCGGACGGGCAATCAGCCCCAGCATTTT
.	TRBV2	.	13	TRBJ2-3	CASSGTSTDTQYF	TGTGCCAGCAGTGGGACTAGCACAGATACGCAGTATTTT
.	TRBV5-4	.	14	TRBJ2-5	CASSLMGGKETQYF	TGTGCCAGCAGCTTGATGGGCGGAAAAGAGACCCAGTACTTC